The sequence of this T cell receptor beta chain was determined in a study of T cells after yellow fever vaccination. Study as a whole: Fractions of low cell number were prepared using SMART-Seq v4 Ultra Low Input.

Regarding this clonotype: The antigen remains undetermined.

Germline V gene sequence: CDR1 MNHEY, CDR2 SVGAGI. Trimming cost V 2 bases and J 10 bases, with 6 bases left between them. The CDR3 loop spans 12 amino acids. Each CDR3 protein is one row after TCRdb ran MiXCR on the 5' RACE reads. This table has roughly 500,000 distinct CDR3 sequences, 15% to 20% appearing once. Study-level points and caveats: The secondary response showed a weaker magnitude and a faster peak, day 5 versus 15. Among primary-vaccination clones, most reappeared after the booster, at roughly 96% for CD4 and 85% to 90% for CD8.

The V call is TRBV6-5, the J call TRBJ1-6, with no clear D. Specimen: PBMCs, collected 15 days after the yellow fever booster vaccination. This receptor was obtained from a man in his thirties or forties who received the YFV17D yellow fever vaccine. The CDR3 here is CASSYGSSPLHF. CDR3 DNA sequence: TGTGCCAGCAGTTACGGGTCCTCACCCCTCCACTTT.